The 28 T cell receptor beta chains reported below all come from one sample, sequenced in a study of blood T cell repertoires in COVID-19. Produced via immunoSEQ multiplex PCR; TCRdb's table is partial and in-frame only. The sample contains over 150,000 clones, around nine tenths of which appear only once. Input material: peripheral blood. All receptors derive from a man aged 55 to 69 with COVID-19, enrolled during active disease.

J is TRBJ2-7 and V is TRBV11-2; D gene uncertain. Germline-derived CDR1 and CDR2 are SGHAT and FQNNGV. V lost 1 base and J lost 2, with 9 bases in between. The CDR3 covers 14 residues. The CDR3 reads CASSLGSATYEQYF. In DNA, the CDR3 is TGTGCCAGCAGCTTAGGGAGTGCCACCTACGAGCAGTACTTC.

The rearrangement joins TRBV11-3 to TRBJ2-2; 12 bases are a match to TRBD1. CDR3 size: 19 residues. The V segment lost 4 bases and the J segment 0 bases; nucleotides outside the gene matches: 9. CDR1 and CDR2 (germline): SGHNT, YENEEA. CDR3 nucleotide sequence: TGTGCCAGCAGCTCCGGAGGGACAGGGGGCGGACCGAACACCGGGGAGCTGTTTTTT. It is translated as CASSSGGTGGGPNTGELFF.

The V and J genes are TRBV3-1 (or the pseudogene TRBV3-2) and TRBJ1-3, with TRBD1 matching over 7 bases. CDR1 is LGHDT, CDR2 YNNKEL, per germline (reference sequence). CDR3 size: 14 residues. Losses at the gene ends were 5 bases for V and 5 bases for J; bases not matched to a gene: 6. CDR3 amino acids: CASSSVGGRNTIYF. DNA of the CDR3: TGTGCCAGCAGCTCAGTAGGGGGCAGAAACACCATATATTTT.

The chain is built from TRBV3-1 (or the pseudogene TRBV3-2) and TRBJ1-6; no clear D. The CDR3 is 17 residues long. Germline CDR1 reads LGHDT; CDR2 reads YNNKEL (reference sequence). Deletions cut 1 base from V and 9 bases from J, with 19 bases between. The CDR3 loop is CASSQGESTQRASPLHF. In nucleotides, the CDR3 is TGTGCCAGCAGCCAAGGGGAATCTACACAGAGGGCTTCACCCCTCCACTTT.

The rearrangement links TRBV7-2 to TRBJ2-5; 7 positions agree with TRBD2. V trimming: 0 bases; J trimming: 5 bases; junction bases outside the gene matches: 9. Per germline, CDR1 SGHTA and CDR2 FQGNSA. There are 16 residues in the CDR3. The CDR3 here is CASSLAGGTPGETQYF. The CDR3 nucleotides read TGTGCCAGCAGCTTAGCGGGGGGGACCCCGGGGGAGACCCAGTACTTC.

The chain links TRBV7-2 to TRBJ2-5; 8 positions match TRBD1. V shed 5 bases, J shed 2 bases, and the junction held 10 bases outside the gene matches. Germline CDR1 and CDR2: SGHTA and FQGNSA. The CDR3 spans 16 residues. CDR3 DNA sequence: TGTGCCAGCAGCCCCTGGGACAGGAGGGGTCAAGAGACCCAGTACTTC. Translated: CASSPWDRRGQETQYF.

This clone has more than one count but fewer than ten. The chain employs TRBV6-2 or TRBV6-3 and TRBJ1-1, with D uncertain. The CDR3 covers 13 residues. Germline CDR1 MNHEY, CDR2 SVGEGT. The V end was cut by 6 bases, the J end by 6 bases, with 14 bases between. CDR3: CASSFQYNAEAFF. The CDR3 bases are TGTGCCAGCAGCTTTCAATACAACGCTGAAGCTTTCTTT.

V usage is TRBV6-5 and J usage is TRBJ1-1; perhaps TRBD1 as D (5 bases). Trimming took 8 bases from V and 1 from J, leaving 11 bases between them. CDR1 is MNHEY and CDR2 is SVGAGI in the germline V gene. The CDR3 has 13 amino acids. The CDR3 loop reads CASFPGKNTEAFF. The CDR3 bases are TGTGCCAGCTTTCCAGGGAAGAACACTGAAGCTTTCTTT.

This clone was recorded a few times. The chain is built from TRBV7-2 and TRBJ1-1; 10 bases fit TRBD1. This CDR3 has 15 residues. Germline lookup yields CDR1 SGHTA and CDR2 FQGNSA. Trimming at V came to 4 bases and at J to 3 bases, leaving 5 bases not matched to a gene. The CDR3 here is CASSSRQGADTEAFF. In DNA, the CDR3 is TGTGCCAGCAGCTCCCGACAGGGGGCTGACACTGAAGCTTTCTTT.

J is TRBJ1-2 and V is TRBV2, with 9 bases fitting TRBD1. After removal of 2 bases from V and 12 bases from J, the junction contained 10 bases not matched to a gene. The CDR3 has 14 residues. CDR1 is SNHLY, CDR2 FYNNEI, per germline. The CDR3 spells CASSESRTGGADTF. The CDR3 DNA follows: TGTGCCAGCAGTGAATCCCGAACAGGGGGCGCGGACACCTTC.

This clone was recorded once. V usage is TRBV5-8 and J usage is TRBJ1-2; 9 nucleotides agree with TRBD1. Trimming removed 4 bases from V and 8 bases from J; junction bases left unmatched: 6. CDR1 and CDR2 from the germline V gene are SGHTS and YDEGEE. CDR3 length: 13 residues. The DNA of the CDR3 is TGTGCCAGCAGCCGGGACAGGGTGAGGGGCTACACCTTC. Translated: CASSRDRVRGYTF.

V gene TRBV6-5 combines with J gene TRBJ1-2, with TRBD1 matching over 8 bases. From germline, CDR1 is MNHEY and CDR2 SVGAGI. The CDR3 is made up of 14 amino acids. Trimming removed 7 bases from V and 4 bases from J; junction bases left unmatched: 8. The CDR3 spells CASNPGGSGYGYTF. The CDR3, as DNA: TGTGCCAGCAATCCAGGGGGCTCTGGCTATGGCTACACCTTC.

V and J are TRBV19 and TRBJ1-2; the D is unclear. CDR1 and CDR2 (germline): LNHDA, SQIVND (reference sequence). The V end was cut by 5 bases, the J end by 0 bases, with 13 bases between. The CDR3 contains 15 residues. The CDR3 is CASSRTSGSNYGYTF. CDR3 nucleotides: TGTGCCAGTAGTCGGACTTCGGGATCTAACTATGGCTACACCTTC.

The rearrangement links TRBV10-3 to TRBJ2-7; 8 nucleotides match TRBD1. Germline CDR1 and CDR2: ENHRY and SYGVKD. Germline trimming cut 5 bases from V and 3 bases from J; bases unmatched to any gene: 6. CDR3 length: 14 amino acids. CDR3 amino acids: CAISTGTGIYEQYF. CDR3 in DNA: TGTGCCATCAGTACCGGGACAGGTATCTACGAGCAGTACTTC.

This rearrangement joins TRBV4-3 to TRBJ2-3; D is perhaps TRBD1 (6 bases). With 4 bases removed from V and 0 bases from J, the gap between germline ends came to 17 bases. The CDR3 length is 17 residues. Germline lookup yields CDR1 LGHNA and CDR2 YSLEER. CDR3 nucleotides: TGCGCCAGCAGCCCAACCGCACGGACAGCTAGCACAGATACGCAGTATTTT. Translation: CASSPTARTASTDTQYF.

J is TRBJ2-3 and V is TRBV5-1, with unresolved D. The CDR3 runs to 13 residues. Germline CDR1 SGHRS, CDR2 YFSETQ. V lost 0 bases and J lost 1, with 3 bases in between. Here the CDR3 DNA reads TGCGCCAGCAGCTTGGGCGGCACAGATACGCAGTATTTT. This gives the protein CASSLGGTDTQYF. Looking up the rest from reference TRBV5-1 and TRBJ2-3 gives the full variable domain: KAGVTQTPRYLIKTRGQQVTLSCSPISGHRSVSWYQQTPGQGLQFLFEYFSETQRNKGNFPGRFSGRQFSNSRSEMNVSTLELGDSALYLCASSLGGTDTQYFGPGTRLTVL.

The chain joins TRBV27 to TRBJ2-7, with D possibly being TRBD1 (6 bases). The germline CDR1 and CDR2 sequences are MNHEY and SMNVEV (reference sequence). The V end lost 5 bases, the J end lost 0 bases, and 14 bases lay between the germline ends. The CDR3 contains 15 residues. The DNA for the CDR3 is TGTGCCAGCAGTCCCCGACAGGCTACCTCCTACGAGCAGTACTTC. It is translated as CASSPRQATSYEQYF.

This chain links TRBV3-1 (or the pseudogene TRBV3-2) with TRBJ2-1; 8 nucleotides align to TRBD1. Germline values: CDR1 LGHDT, CDR2 YNNKEL (reference sequence). V shed 0 bases, J shed 7 bases, and the junction held 11 bases outside the gene matches. The length of the CDR3 is 17 residues. The CDR3 coding sequence is TGTGCCAGCAGCCAAGATCAGGGGGCTCTCGCTATTAATGAGCAGTTCTTC. Its translation: CASSQDQGALAINEQFF.

CDR3 region: CATAGEGDTQYF. The CDR3 region has the DNA TGTGCTACCGCGGGGGAGGGGGATACGCAGTATTTT. The chain carries TRBV6-5 and TRBJ2-3; 7 bases are a match to TRBD2. The V gene's germline CDR1 is MNHEY and CDR2 SVGAGI. The CDR3 sequence is 12 residues long.

The chain uses TRBV30 and TRBJ1-6, with D hard to call. This CDR3 is 15 amino acids long. Trimming shortened V by 2 bases and J by 7 bases, and 15 bases separated the two germline ends. The germline V gene encodes CDR1 GTSNPN and CDR2 SVGIG (reference sequence). This CDR3 is CAWSRGESGNSPLHF. The CDR3 region has the DNA TGTGCCTGGAGTCGGGGAGAAAGTGGAAATTCACCCCTCCACTTT.

This chain joins TRBV7-2 and TRBJ2-2; D call uncertain. From germline, CDR1 is SGHTA and CDR2 FQGNSA. Trimming cost V 5 bases and J 2 bases, with 12 bases left between them. This CDR3 is 15 amino acids long. The CDR3 sequence is CASSPTQLNTGELFF. In DNA form, the CDR3 reads TGTGCCAGCAGCCCGACACAGCTCAACACCGGGGAGCTGTTTTTT. Variable domain in full (rest from reference TRBV7-2 and TRBJ2-2): GAGVSQSPSNKVTEKGKDVELRCDPISGHTALYWYRQSLGQGLEFLIYFQGNSAPDKSGLPSDRFSAERTGGSVSTLTIQRTQQEDSAVYLCASSPTQLNTGELFFGEGSRLTVL.

The rearrangement joins TRBV5-1 to TRBJ1-2; 9 nucleotides align to TRBD1. V dropped 4 bases and J dropped 4; count of bases not matched to a gene: 8. This CDR3 is 15 amino acids long. Germline CDR1 SGHRS, CDR2 YFSETQ. The CDR3 DNA sequence: TGCGCCAGCAGCCCACAACAGGGGGCCGGCTATGGCTACACCTTC. It yields the protein CASSPQQGAGYGYTF.

V is TRBV6-2 or TRBV6-3 and J is TRBJ2-7, with 10 positions matching TRBD2. V dropped 2 bases and J dropped 2; count of bases not matched to a gene: 6. The CDR3 is made up of 16 amino acids. Germline CDR1 and CDR2: MNHEY and SVGEGT. Here the CDR3 reads CASSYGGLAATYEQYF. DNA for the CDR3: TGTGCCAGCAGTTACGGTGGACTAGCGGCTACCTACGAGCAGTACTTC.

The chain combines TRBV5-6 with TRBJ1-6; D may be TRBD1 (5 bases). This CDR3 spans 15 amino acids. Germline CDR1 reads SGHDT; CDR2 reads YYEEEE. V was pared by 0 bases and J by 5 bases, with 9 bases between. In DNA form, the CDR3 reads TGTGCCAGCAGCTTGGGTGACAGAGATAATTCACCCCTCCACTTT. Translated: CASSLGDRDNSPLHF. Drawing the rest from reference TRBV5-6 and TRBJ1-6, the complete variable domain is DAGVTQSPTHLIKTRGQQVTLRCSPKSGHDTVSWYQQALGQGPQFIFQYYEEEERQRGNFPDRFSGHQFPNYSSELNVNALLLGDSALYLCASSLGDRDNSPLHFGNGTRLTVT.

J is TRBJ2-7 and V is TRBV6-2 or TRBV6-3, with D possibly TRBD2 on 5 matching bases. The CDR3 runs to 18 residues. The V end was cut by 5 bases, the J end by 2 bases, with 25 bases between. Germline V CDR1 and CDR2: MNHEY, SVGEGT. Here the CDR3 reads CASSDPSGVAPGPYEQYF. In DNA form, the CDR3 reads TGTGCCAGCAGTGACCCCTCCGGGGTGGCTCCCGGCCCCTACGAGCAGTACTTC.

This clone was detected a few times. The same CDR3 also results from other DNA sequences found in this sample. This chain links TRBV19 with TRBJ1-4; TRBD1 matches at 10 bases. The germline CDR1 and CDR2 sequences are LNHDA and SQIVND (reference sequence). The CDR3 is made up of 12 amino acids. V dropped 9 bases and J dropped 7; count of bases not matched to a gene: 2. The DNA for the CDR3 is TGTGCCAGCGGGGACAGGGGTGAAAAACTGTTTTTT. This gives the protein CASGDRGEKLFF.

The genes are TRBV5-6 and TRBJ2-5; 13 nucleotides align to TRBD2. The V gene's germline CDR1 is SGHDT and CDR2 YYEEEE. The CDR3 spans 15 residues. J gave up 5 bases and V 5 bases, and 6 bases lay outside the gene matches. In DNA form, the CDR3 reads TGTGCCAGCAGACAGACTAGCGGGGGGACGGAGACCCAGTACTTC. Protein product: CASRQTSGGTETQYF. Using reference TRBV5-6 and TRBJ2-5 for the parts outside the CDR3, the full variable domain is DAGVTQSPTHLIKTRGQQVTLRCSPKSGHDTVSWYQQALGQGPQFIFQYYEEEERQRGNFPDRFSGHQFPNYSSELNVNALLLGDSALYLCASRQTSGGTETQYFGPGTRLLVL.

The chain is built from TRBV19 and TRBJ1-2, with 7 nucleotides matching TRBD1. With V trimmed by 4 bases and J by 2 bases, 19 bases remained unmatched. CDR1 and CDR2 (germline): LNHDA, SQIVND (reference sequence). The CDR3 is 19 amino acids. The CDR3 bases are TGTGCCAGTAGTACCCTCCCAGGGCAGGGGGGCCTGTCCAACTATGGCTACACCTTC. This gives the protein CASSTLPGQGGLSNYGYTF.